The text below deals with one T cell receptor beta chain. The sample belongs to a study of blood T cell repertoires in COVID-19. Overall study: Samples representing acute and convalescent COVID-19 were sourced from the United States, Italy and Spain.

This CDR3 spans 13 amino acids. Trimming removed 12 bases from V and 2 bases from J, with 16 bases in between. Per the germline V gene, CDR1 is KGHDR and CDR2 is SFDVKD. TCRdb keeps only in-frame clones here, not all; method: immunoSEQ multiplex PCR. The table shows about 69,000 clones, with 65% to 90% occurring only once. The sequence came from an elderly man with acute or convalescent COVID-19. The V gene is TRBV24-1, the J gene TRBJ2-7; a weak D match, TRBD2 (7 bases). The sequenced material came from peripheral blood. CDR3 DNA sequence: TGTGCCGTTGGGGGGGCGTCGGCCTACGAGCAGTACTTC. It specifies CAVGGASAYEQYF.